What follows are 7 T cell receptor beta chains derived from one specimen sequenced in a study of CD8 T cells in ankylosing spondylitis (dated by TCRdb to the late 2010s). Libraries were prepared through 5' RACE. The reads were generated on an Illumina HiSeq 2500. The raw public data were reprocessed by TCRdb itself: fastp quality trimming at Q25, MiXCR clonotype calling, in-frame beta chains only. Every CDR3 protein is listed once, alongside the most common genes and DNA of its rows. This sample lists 36,000 or so distinct CDR3 sequences; 6% were detected once. Of the sample, approximately 12% falls within the top ten clones. Source material: blood, either unsorted or a sorted T cell fraction (not recorded which). These receptors all come from a male donor with ankylosing spondylitis or in good health (not recorded which).

This clonotype was observed many times. The chain has TRBV10-2 and TRBJ2-5; a weak D match, TRBD2 (7 bases). The CDR3 sequence is 13 residues long. The V gene's germline CDR1 is WSHSY and CDR2 SAAADI. The V and J ends lost 6 bases and 5 bases respectively, with 13 bases between them. CDR3 in amino acids: CASSGGRWETQYF. As DNA, the CDR3 is TGCGCCAGCAGCGGGGGGCGGTGGGAGACCCAGTACTTC.

Ten or more counts support this clonotype. The V gene is TRBV11-2, the J gene TRBJ2-3; the match to TRBD2 covers 10 bases. There are 18 residues in the CDR3. V shed 1 base and J 3 bases; nucleotides not matched to a gene: 10. Germline V CDR1 and CDR2: SGHAT, FQNNGV. CDR3 DNA: TGTGCCAGCAGCTTAGGAGGGACTAGCGTGGGAGGTACAGATACGCAGTATTTT. Translated: CASSLGGTSVGGTDTQYF.

The table lists this clonotype with many counts. The chain carries TRBV7-6 and TRBJ2-2; 7 positions agree with TRBD1. J was trimmed by 5 bases and V by 4 bases; bases with no gene match: 13. In germline, CDR1 is SGHVS, CDR2 FNYEAQ. This CDR3 contains 17 residues. CDR3 nucleotides: TGTGCCAGCAGCTCTGATCGGACAGGCTCCTATACCGGGGAGCTGTTTTTT. This sequence encodes CASSSDRTGSYTGELFF.

This clonotype was recorded at least ten times. The V and J genes are TRBV19 and TRBJ2-1; 9 bases are shared with TRBD1. The CDR3 totals 15 residues. Germline V gene data show CDR1 as LNHDA and CDR2 as SQIVND (reference sequence). The V and J ends lost 5 bases and 10 bases, in that order; junction bases with no gene match: 12. The CDR3 DNA reads as TGTGCCAGTAGTTCCGCGACAGGGGGATCGAGGGAGCAGTTCTTC. It specifies CASSSATGGSREQFF.

In its sample, this clonotype was seen many times. The V call is TRBV10-3, the J call TRBJ2-3; the D is unclear. Between the trimmed V and J ends, which lost 0 bases and 0 bases, there was a span of 7 bases. The CDR3 sequence is 15 residues long. Looked up from germline, CDR1 is ENHRY and CDR2 is SYGVKD. CDR3 residues: CAISESMGSTDTQYF. The CDR3 bases are TGTGCCATCAGTGAGTCGATGGGAAGCACAGATACGCAGTATTTT.

This clonotype was seen many times. The V call is TRBV28, the J call TRBJ2-1, with a weak D call TRBD2 (6 bases). CDR1 is MDHEN, CDR2 SYDVKM, per germline. The V and J ends lost 6 bases and 2 bases respectively, with 14 bases between them. The CDR3 length is 15 residues. CDR3 in DNA: TGTGCCAGCAGGGGAGAGGGAGGCCCCTACAATGAGCAGTTCTTC. Residues: CASRGEGGPYNEQFF.

This clonotype was counted ten times or more. The V and J genes are TRBV15 and TRBJ2-1; 7 bases agree with TRBD2. The length of the CDR3 is 16 residues. Germline CDR1 reads LNHNV; CDR2 reads YYDKDF (reference sequence). The trim removed 2 bases at V and 5 bases at J, leaving 9 bases unmatched. The CDR3 coding sequence is TGTGCCACCAGCAGACCCCCGGGACTAACTAACAATGAGCAGTTCTTC. This codes for CATSRPPGLTNNEQFF.